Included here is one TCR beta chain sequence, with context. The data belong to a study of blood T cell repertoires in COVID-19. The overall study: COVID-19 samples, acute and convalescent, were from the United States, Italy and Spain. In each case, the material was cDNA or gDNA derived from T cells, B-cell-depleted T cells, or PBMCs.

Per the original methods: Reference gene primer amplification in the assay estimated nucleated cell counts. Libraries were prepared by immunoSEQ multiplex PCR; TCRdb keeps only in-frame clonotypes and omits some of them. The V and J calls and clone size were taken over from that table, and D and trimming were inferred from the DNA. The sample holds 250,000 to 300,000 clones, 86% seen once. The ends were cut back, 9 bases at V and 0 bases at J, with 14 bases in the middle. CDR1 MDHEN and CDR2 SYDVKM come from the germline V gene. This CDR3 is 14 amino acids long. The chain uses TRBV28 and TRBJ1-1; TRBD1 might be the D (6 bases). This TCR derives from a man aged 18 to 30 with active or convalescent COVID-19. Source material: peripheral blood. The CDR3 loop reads CASLDGQMNTEAFF. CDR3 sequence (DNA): TGTGCCAGTTTGGATGGACAGATGAACACTGAAGCTTTCTTT.